What follows describes a single T cell receptor (beta chain). The antigen this receptor binds is unknown. No much larger clone is present one base from it, and per-base qualities are unavailable. The data derive from a study of cytomegalovirus exposure and HLA in healthy donors (dated by TCRdb to the late 2010s). Some background on the complete study: The roughly 650 repertoires of the first cohort and the approximately 110 validation repertoires were produced on the same platform, according to a later analysis. The study aimed to test whether signatures of past pathogen exposure could be identified by cataloging public T cell receptors. Along with the roughly 710-subject first cohort, a separate validation cohort of around 110 different subjects was used. To predict cytomegalovirus infection status, the study combined high-throughput TCR immunosequencing, statistical association of individual TCRs with disease status, and machine learning.

The library was made by the immunoSEQ multiplex PCR assay. Per the authors' processing: A statistical classification framework was developed to diagnose cytomegalovirus status using the catalog of TCR beta chain sequences. This is the immuneACCESS table as TCRdb keeps it, with only in-frame sequences that have V and J called. A part of the clones is gone; compared with another copy, unresolved V genes explain less than half, and the rest is unexplained. Clone size and the V and J calls come from that table; the DNA yielded D and trimming. This sample is represented by under 200,000 clones; nearly 90% of them were singletons. The ten largest clones represent about 9.4% of the sample. Clipping removes 1 base from V and 1 base from J, with 6 as the unmatched junction base count. The CDR3 goes from the cysteine to the phenylalanine over 17 residues. The retained sequence is limited to the CDR3, 51 bases, with the frame set at the first base. Per the germline V gene, SGHVS is the CDR1 and FNYEAQ is the CDR2.

Summary of the overall study and its limitations: All 120 or so repertoires were used to score co-occurrence in the validation cohort in a later analysis, because that analysis had no HLA typing for the cohort. It was suggested by the authors that the approach could potentially be generalized to other disease states and immunological phenotypes. The classifier was reported to diagnose cytomegalovirus status with high specificity and sensitivity in both the original cohort and the validation cohort. The study gave a list of roughly 150 TCR beta chains associated with cytomegalovirus. A later analysis found that TCRs clustered in the first cohort also tended to co-occur in the roughly 120 validation repertoires, with 94% of cluster scores above 0. Across donors, most TCR sequences were observed very rarely, whereas some public TCRs were present in many individuals. In vitro tests confirmed that three of the cytomegalovirus-associated TCR beta chains recognize cytomegalovirus antigens.

The donors were included in the validation cohort of 90 to 150 subjects, a group kept apart from the roughly 690-subject first cohort. Sequenced input: PBMCs. This TCR came from a woman aged 18-29 years in good health and CMV-seropositive. This sequence uses TRBV7-6 and TRBJ2-5; a stretch of 10 junction bases matches TRBD2. The CDR3 region has the sequence CASSLGLAGGGQETQYF. The DNA sequence is TGTGCCAGCAGCTTAGGGTTAGCGGGAGGTGGCCAAGAGACCCAGTACTTC.